The T cell receptor beta chain described here comes from a study of blood T cell repertoires in COVID-19. V was trimmed by 0 bases and J by 6 bases, leaving 12 bases between them. There are 15 residues in the CDR3. CDR1 and CDR2 from the germline V gene are MNHNY and SVGAGI (reference sequence). This clone appeared a single time. Repertoires were generated with immunoSEQ multiplex PCR, while TCRdb's copy carries only in-frame clones and drops some. The sample lists 240,000 or so clones, approximately 86% occurring once. Sequencing was carried out using peripheral blood. This sequence was found in a woman aged 30 to 39 with acute or convalescent COVID-19. The V gene is TRBV6-6, the J gene TRBJ1-5, with D possibly being TRBD1 (6 bases). The CDR3 bases are TGTGCCAGCAGTTACTCGGGGGGGGCTAGTCAGCCCCAGCATTTT. This sequence encodes CASSYSGGASQPQHF.